This entry concerns a single T cell receptor beta chain. Its antigen is unidentified. This entry is derived from a study of identifying expanded T cells in peripheral blood. Study-wide points: Approximately 1.2 clones differed between technical replicates, versus approximately 16 and 20 over time.

The CDR3 length is 15 residues. Germline V CDR1 and CDR2: PRHDT, FYEKMQ (reference sequence). V trimming: 5 bases; J trimming: 0 bases; junction bases outside the gene matches: 6. Collection occurred without any documented infections or immune events in donors. The table came from immunoSEQ multiplex PCR; TCRdb's copy has only in-frame clones and leaves some out. The profile shows 75,000 to 95,000 clones, about 88% of them singletons. The J gene is TRBJ1-1, the V gene TRBV13; 7 positions agree with TRBD1. The sequence came from a person aged 18-70 years in good health. Material: blood. The DNA of the CDR3 is TGTGCCAGCAGCCTTACCGGGACAGTGAACACTGAAGCTTTCTTT. Amino acid sequence: CASSLTGTVNTEAFF.